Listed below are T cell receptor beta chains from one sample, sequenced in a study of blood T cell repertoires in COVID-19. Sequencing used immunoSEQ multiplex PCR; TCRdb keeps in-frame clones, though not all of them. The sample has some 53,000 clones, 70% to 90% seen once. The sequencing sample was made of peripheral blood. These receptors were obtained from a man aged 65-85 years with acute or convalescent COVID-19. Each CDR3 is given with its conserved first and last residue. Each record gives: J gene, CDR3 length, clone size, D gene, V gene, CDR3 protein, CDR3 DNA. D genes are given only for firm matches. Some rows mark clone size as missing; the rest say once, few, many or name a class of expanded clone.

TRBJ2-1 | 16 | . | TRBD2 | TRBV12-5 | CASGPDPGLAPSEQFF | TGTGCTAGTGGGCCCGATCCGGGACTAGCGCCGAGTGAGCAGTTCTTC
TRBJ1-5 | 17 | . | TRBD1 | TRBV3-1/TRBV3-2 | CASSRRRGNYSNQPQHF | TGTGCCAGCAGCCGGCGCAGGGGGAACTATAGCAATCAGCCCCAGCATTTT
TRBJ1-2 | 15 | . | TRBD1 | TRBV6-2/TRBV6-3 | CASSYSAGGVGGYTF | TGTGCCAGCAGTTACTCGGCAGGGGGCGTCGGTGGCTACACCTTC
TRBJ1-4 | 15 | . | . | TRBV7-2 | CASSLQGHGNEKLFF | TGTGCCAGCAGCTTACAGGGACACGGTAATGAAAAACTGTTTTTT
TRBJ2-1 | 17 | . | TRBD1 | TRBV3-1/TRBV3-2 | CASSQGRQGFSYNEQFF | TGTGCCAGCAGCCAAGGTAGACAGGGCTTCTCCTACAATGAGCAGTTCTTC
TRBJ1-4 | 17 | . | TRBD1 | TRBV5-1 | CASSQSTGAGTNEKLFF | TGCGCCAGCAGCCAGAGTACAGGGGCCGGCACTAATGAAAAACTGTTTTTT
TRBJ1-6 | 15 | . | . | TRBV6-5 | CASSYLAGVGSPLHF | TGTGCCAGCAGTTACTTGGCAGGGGTGGGGTCACCCCTCCACTTT
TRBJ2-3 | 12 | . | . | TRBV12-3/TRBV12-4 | CASSLVRGTQYF | TGTGCCAGCAGTTTAGTCCGCGGTACGCAGTATTTT
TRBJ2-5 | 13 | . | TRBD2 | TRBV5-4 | CASSFRGEETQYF | TGTGCCAGCAGCTTTCGGGGGGAAGAGACCCAGTACTTC
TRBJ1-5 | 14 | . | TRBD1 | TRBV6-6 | CASTRGQGGQPQHF | TGTGCCAGCACCAGGGGACAGGGGGGCCAGCCCCAGCATTTT
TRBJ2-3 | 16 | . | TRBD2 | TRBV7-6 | CASSLLAGESTDTQYF | TGTGCCAGCAGCTTGTTAGCGGGGGAGAGCACAGATACGCAGTATTTT
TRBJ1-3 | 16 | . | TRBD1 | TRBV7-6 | CASSQIYRGPGNTIYF | TGTGCCAGCAGCCAAATATACAGGGGGCCTGGAAACACCATATATTTT
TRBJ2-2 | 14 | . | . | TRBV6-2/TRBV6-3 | CASSPWGRDGELFF | TGTGCCAGCAGCCCGTGGGGGCGAGACGGGGAGCTGTTTTTT
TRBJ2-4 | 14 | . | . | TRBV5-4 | CASSLGGSGNIQYF | TGTGCCAGCAGCTTGGGAGGATCTGGAAACATTCAGTACTTC
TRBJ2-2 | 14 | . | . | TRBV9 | CASSVVTGTGELFF | TGTGCCAGCAGCGTAGTCACCGGCACCGGGGAGCTGTTTTTT
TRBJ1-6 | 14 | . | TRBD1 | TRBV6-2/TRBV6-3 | CASSSNRGNSPLHF | TGTGCCAGCAGTTCCAACAGGGGGAATTCACCCCTCCACTTT
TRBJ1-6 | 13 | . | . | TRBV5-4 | CASSREPLGPLHF | TGTGCCAGCAGCCGCGAACCACTTGGACCCCTCCACTTT
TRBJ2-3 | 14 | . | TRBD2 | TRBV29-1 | CSVRTSSITDTQYF | TGCAGCGTTAGGACTAGCAGTATCACAGATACGCAGTATTTT
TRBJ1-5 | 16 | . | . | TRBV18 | CASSPTVSGGNQPQHF | TGTGCCAGCTCACCAACCGTTTCAGGGGGCAATCAGCCCCAGCATTTT
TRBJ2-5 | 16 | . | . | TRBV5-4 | CASSPTKQGYGETQYF | TGTGCCAGCAGCCCCACTAAACAGGGCTACGGAGAGACCCAGTACTTC
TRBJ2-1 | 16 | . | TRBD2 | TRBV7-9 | CASSLELAGGYNEQFF | TGTGCCAGCAGCTTAGAGCTAGCGGGGGGCTACAATGAGCAGTTCTTC
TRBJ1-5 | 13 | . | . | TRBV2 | CASHQGLNQPQHF | TGTGCCAGCCATCAGGGGCTCAATCAGCCCCAGCATTTT
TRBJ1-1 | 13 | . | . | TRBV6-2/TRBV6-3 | CASSAQGFAEAFF | TGTGCCAGCAGTGCACAGGGTTTTGCTGAAGCTTTCTTT
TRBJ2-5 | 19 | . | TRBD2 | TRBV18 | CASSPPQRTSGGAGETQYF | TGTGCCAGCTCACCACCGCAACGGACTAGCGGGGGGGCAGGTGAGACCCAGTACTTC
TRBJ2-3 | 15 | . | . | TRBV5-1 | CASSLTGVITDTQYF | TGCGCCAGCAGCTTGACAGGAGTGATTACAGATACGCAGTATTTT
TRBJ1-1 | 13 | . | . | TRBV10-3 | CAIKKTGNTEAFF | TGTGCCATCAAGAAGACAGGGAACACTGAAGCTTTCTTT
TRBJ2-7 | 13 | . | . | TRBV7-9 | CASSSRGPYEQYF | TGTGCCAGCAGCTCGCGGGGGCCTTACGAGCAGTACTTC
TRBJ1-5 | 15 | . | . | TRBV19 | CASSIGSGLNQPQHF | TGTGCCAGTAGTATCGGGTCCGGTCTAAATCAGCCCCAGCATTTT
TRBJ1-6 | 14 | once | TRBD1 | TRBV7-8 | CASRQTGQSTPLHF | TGTGCCAGCCGACAGACGGGACAGTCTACACCCCTCCACTTT
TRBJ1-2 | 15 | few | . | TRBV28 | CASSTPGGPAYGYTF | TGTGCCAGCAGCACCCCCGGCGGGCCTGCCTATGGCTACACCTTC
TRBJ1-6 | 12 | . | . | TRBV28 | CASSIQGAPLHF | TGTGCCAGCAGCATACAGGGCGCACCCCTCCACTTT
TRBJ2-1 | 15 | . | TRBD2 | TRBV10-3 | CAISGATSGRAEQFF | TGTGCCATCAGTGGGGCGACTAGCGGGAGGGCTGAGCAGTTCTTC
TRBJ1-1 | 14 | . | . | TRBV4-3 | CASSQVGGSTEAFF | TGCGCCAGCAGCCAAGTTGGTGGTAGCACTGAAGCTTTCTTT
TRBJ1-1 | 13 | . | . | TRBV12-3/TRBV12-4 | CAGRAGGDTEAFF | TGTGCCGGTCGGGCCGGGGGAGACACTGAAGCTTTCTTT
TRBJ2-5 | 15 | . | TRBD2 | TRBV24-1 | CATMSSGPVGETQYF | TGTGCCACCATGTCTAGCGGGCCGGTGGGAGAGACCCAGTACTTC
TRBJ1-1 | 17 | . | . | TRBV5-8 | CASSYWIDNKLATEAFF | TGTGCCAGCAGCTACTGGATCGACAATAAACTAGCAACTGAAGCTTTCTTT
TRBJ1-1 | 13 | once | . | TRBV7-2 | CASSLGAGASAFF | TGTGCCAGCAGCTTAGGGGCAGGGGCCTCAGCTTTCTTT
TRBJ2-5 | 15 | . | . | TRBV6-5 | CASSYFSGRQETQYF | TGTGCCAGCAGTTACTTTAGCGGTAGACAAGAGACCCAGTACTTC
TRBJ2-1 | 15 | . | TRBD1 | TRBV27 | CASTRDRVLCNEQFF | TGTGCCAGCACTAGGGACAGGGTTTTGTGCAATGAGCAGTTCTTC
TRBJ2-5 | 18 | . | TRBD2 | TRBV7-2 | CASSQLVAGGSVVETQYF | TGTGCCAGCAGCCAGTTGGTAGCGGGAGGGTCGGTAGTAGAGACCCAGTACTTC
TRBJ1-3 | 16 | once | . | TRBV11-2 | CASSLWQGASGNTIYF | TGTGCCAGCAGCTTATGGCAGGGCGCTTCTGGAAACACCATATATTTT
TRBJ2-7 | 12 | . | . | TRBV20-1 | CSASKRAYEQYF | TGCAGTGCTAGTAAAAGAGCCTACGAGCAGTACTTC
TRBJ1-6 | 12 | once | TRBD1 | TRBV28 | CASRQGRSPLHF | TGTGCCAGCAGACAGGGGAGGTCACCCCTCCACTTT